Each of the 23 T cell receptor beta chains below was sequenced from the same sample in a study of memory CD8 T cells in hepatitis C reinfection. Time point given: peak reinfection, 3 to 8 weeks after reinfection detection. The sorted cells went straight to TCR sequencing with no prior in vitro expansion. The repertoire was sequenced with immunoSEQ multiplex PCR; TCRdb's copy has only in-frame clones and lacks some. This sample has 44,000 or so clones, with approximately 90% found just once. The sample taken for sequencing was naive CD8+ T cells sorted from blood. The origin of the receptors is a man aged 18-30 years with hepatitis C virus infection.

V gene TRBV11-2 combines with J gene TRBJ1-3; D might be TRBD1 (5 bases). The CDR3 covers 12 residues. Germline CDR1 and CDR2: SGHAT and FQNNGV. Deletions cut 5 bases from V and 7 bases from J, with 9 bases between. This CDR3 is CASSPGGNTIYF. The CDR3 region has the DNA TGTGCCAGCAGCCCCGGGGGGAACACCATATATTTT.

This chain connects TRBV6-1 to TRBJ2-4; TRBD1 might be the D (6 bases). Trimming pared 3 bases from V and 0 bases from J, leaving 21 bases between. The CDR3 length is 19 residues. Germline V gene lookup returns CDR1 MNHNS and CDR2 SASEGT. This CDR3 is CASSELTGLILLAKNIQYF. CDR3 DNA sequence: TGTGCCAGCAGTGAGTTGACAGGCCTTATTCTATTAGCCAAAAACATTCAGTACTTC.

This chain joins TRBV27 and TRBJ2-7, with a possible D match to TRBD2 (6 bases). Germline V CDR1 and CDR2: MNHEY, SMNVEV (reference sequence). This CDR3 contains 14 residues. The V end was cut by 5 bases, the J end by 2 bases, with 13 bases between. CDR3 in amino acids: CASSPGTLPYEQYF. DNA of the CDR3: TGTGCCAGCAGTCCAGGGACTCTTCCCTACGAGCAGTACTTC.

The V and J genes are TRBV10-3 and TRBJ2-7; 7 bases are shared with TRBD2. The germline gives CDR1 ENHRY, CDR2 SYGVKD. The trim removed 10 bases at V and 3 bases at J, leaving 6 bases unmatched. The CDR3 extends over 12 amino acids. The CDR3: CATRGENYEQYV. The CDR3 DNA follows: TGTGCCACCCGGGGGGAAAACTACGAGCAGTACGTC.

On this clone itself: Sequence at one end of the junction differs from germline and may be a read error. This CDR3 is also generated by other DNA sequences in the sample. The J gene is TRBJ1-6, the V gene TRBV19, with 7 bases lining up with TRBD1. Germline assignment: CDR1 LNHDA and CDR2 SQIVND (reference sequence). The CDR3 is 13 amino acids. In DNA, the CDR3 is TGTGCCAGTACCACAGGGGCCAATTCCCCCCTCCACTTT. Translated: CASTTGANSPLHF.

The chain has TRBV7-9 and TRBJ2-5; tentative D call: TRBD1 (5 bases). V lost 5 bases and J 1 base, leaving 20 bases between the germline ends. The germline CDR1 and CDR2 sequences are SEHNR and FQNEAQ (reference sequence). The CDR3 consists of 17 residues. The CDR3 loop reads CASSPRAGWGIQETQYF. The CDR3 nucleotides read TGTGCCAGCAGCCCCAGGGCCGGGTGGGGTATCCAAGAGACCCAGTACTTC. The full variable domain, in which reference TRBV7-9 and TRBJ2-5 provide the parts outside the CDR3, is DTGVSQNPRHKITKRGQNVTFRCDPISEHNRLYWYRQTLGQGPEFLTYFQNEAQLEKSRLLSDRFSAERPKGSFSTLEIQRTEQGDSAMYLCASSPRAGWGIQETQYFGPGTRLLVL.

The chain employs TRBV9 and TRBJ2-7; the D is unclear. The CDR3 has 13 amino acids. Germline CDR1 reads SGDLS; CDR2 reads YYNGEE. The V end lost 3 bases, the J end lost 5 bases, and 12 bases lay between the germline ends. CDR3 residues: CASSGPLSHEQYF. The DNA for the CDR3 is TGTGCCAGCAGCGGACCTCTTAGCCACGAGCAGTACTTC.

This clone appeared once. This chain links TRBV9 with TRBJ2-5; 8 nucleotides line up with TRBD1. Germline CDR1 and CDR2: SGDLS and YYNGEE. The CDR3 extends over 15 amino acids. The V gene end was trimmed by 2 bases and the J gene end by 1 base; junction bases not matched to a gene: 4. The CDR3 reads CASSVGGQAQETQYF. The CDR3 DNA is TGTGCCAGCAGCGTCGGGGGACAGGCCCAAGAGACCCAGTACTTC.

This chain uses TRBV23-1 with TRBJ1-5; TRBD1 might be the D (5 bases). TRBV23-1 is annotated as an ORF whose role is uncertain. V lost 8 bases and J 2 bases, leaving 16 bases between the germline ends. The CDR3 consists of 15 residues. CDR3: CASHLLGEGNQPQHF. In nucleotides, the CDR3 is TGCGCCAGCCATCTCCTAGGGGAGGGCAATCAGCCCCAGCATTTT.

The rearrangement links TRBV11-2 to TRBJ2-4; 7 bases agree with TRBD2. The CDR3 is 16 residues long. V was clipped by 5 bases and J by 1 base; unmatched bases: 8. Germline V gene data show CDR1 as SGHAT and CDR2 as FQNNGV. CDR3 bases: TGTGCCAGCAGCGCCGGACTAGGTTGGGCCAAAAACATTCAGTACTTC. Its translation is CASSAGLGWAKNIQYF.

This chain links TRBV7-9 with TRBJ1-2; TRBD1 aligns across 8 bases. V was clipped by 4 bases and J by 0 bases; unmatched bases: 7. This CDR3 has 16 residues. Germline V CDR1 and CDR2: SEHNR, FQNEAQ (reference sequence). The CDR3 spells CASSSGTGLANYGYTF. For the CDR3, the DNA is TGTGCCAGCAGCTCCGGGACAGGCTTAGCTAACTATGGCTACACCTTC.

This chain connects TRBV7-2 to TRBJ1-5; 7 nucleotides match TRBD1. J lost 7 bases, V lost 2 bases, and 11 bases had no gene match. Germline assignment: CDR1 SGHTA and CDR2 FQGNSA. The CDR3 is 16 amino acids. This chain's CDR3 is CASSLSPGQSDQPQHF. CDR3 DNA sequence: TGTGCCAGCAGCTTATCCCCGGGACAGAGCGACCAGCCCCAGCATTTT.

About this clone itself: At one of its ends the junction is not consistent with the germline gene, which may arise from a read error. This specimen includes other DNA sequences encoding the same CDR3. This chain links TRBV4-1 with TRBJ1-1, with D tentatively TRBD1 (5 bases). The CDR3 covers 14 residues. In germline, CDR1 is MGHRA, CDR2 YSYEKL. The CDR3 is CASSQAPGGTEAFF. The DNA of the CDR3 is TGCGCCAGTAGCCAAGCCCCCGGGGGCACTGAAGCTTTCTTT.

A remark on this clone: One junction end disagrees with the germline gene, perhaps due to a read error. This chain connects TRBV6-1 to TRBJ1-5; D perhaps matches TRBD1 (6 bases). The V gene's germline CDR1 is MNHNS and CDR2 SASEGT. There are 13 residues in the CDR3. As DNA, the CDR3 is TGCGTCAGCAGGCAGGGGAGAGGTCAGCCCCAGCATTTT. Amino acids: CVSRQGRGQPQHF.

The J gene is TRBJ1-1, the V gene TRBV27; 9 bases are shared with TRBD1. Germline assignment: CDR1 MNHEY and CDR2 SMNVEV (reference sequence). The V segment lost 10 bases and the J segment 4 bases; nucleotides outside the gene matches: 13. The CDR3 has 15 residues. The CDR3 loop reads CATKDGTGSFTEAFF. In DNA, the CDR3 is TGTGCCACCAAGGACGGGACAGGGTCTTTCACTGAAGCTTTCTTT.

The rearrangement uses TRBV28 and TRBJ2-7, with 10 bases fitting TRBD1. CDR1 MDHEN and CDR2 SYDVKM come from the germline V gene. J was trimmed by 9 bases and V by 5 bases; bases with no gene match: 13. The CDR3 is made up of 15 amino acids. In nucleotides, the CDR3 is TGTGCCAGCAGTCCAAGGACAGGGGGAGCCTCCGGGCAGTACTTC. Its protein is CASSPRTGGASGQYF.

The chain links TRBV7-9 to TRBJ1-5, with D unresolved. CDR1 SEHNR and CDR2 FQNEAQ come from the germline V gene (reference sequence). V was clipped by 4 bases and J by 9 bases, with 13 bases between them. CDR3 length: 13 residues. This chain's CDR3 is CASSSPAGGPQHF. Written as DNA, the CDR3 is TGTGCCAGCAGCTCGCCAGCCGGAGGGCCCCAGCATTTT.

The chain uses TRBV7-9 and TRBJ1-1; no clear D. The germline gives CDR1 SEHNR, CDR2 FQNEAQ (reference sequence). Trimming cost V 2 bases and J 6 bases, with 13 bases left between them. This CDR3 region has 14 residues. The CDR3 DNA is TGTGCCAGCAGCTTATCGGAGTCATGGGCTGAAGCTTTCTTT. This encodes CASSLSESWAEAFF.

In this sample, this clone turned up a few times. The chain recombines TRBV6-6 with TRBJ2-2; D perhaps matches TRBD2 (6 bases). The V end lost 5 bases, the J end lost 5 bases, and 9 bases lay between the germline ends. In germline, CDR1 is MNHNY, CDR2 SVGAGI (reference sequence). The CDR3 loop spans 13 amino acids. The CDR3 is CASSPGLTGELFF. In DNA, the CDR3 is TGTGCCAGCAGTCCTGGACTAACCGGGGAGCTGTTTTTT.

The chain uses TRBV6-5 and TRBJ2-5; D is uncertain. CDR1 and CDR2 (germline): MNHEY, SVGAGI. This CDR3 is 11 amino acids long. The germline V and J ends were trimmed by 7 bases and 0 bases, with 3 bases remaining between them. The CDR3 DNA is TGTGCCAGCACGTACCAAGAGACCCAGTACTTC. Translation gives CASTYQETQYF.

V is TRBV6-6 and J is TRBJ2-3; 8 positions agree with TRBD1. The CDR3 sequence is 15 residues long. In germline, CDR1 is MNHNY, CDR2 SVGAGI (reference sequence). The J segment lost 4 bases and the V segment lost 7 bases, leaving 10 bases of the junction unmatched. Written as DNA, the CDR3 is TGTGCCAGCAACCCGGACAGGGTCATAGCAGATACGCAGTATTTT. Protein: CASNPDRVIADTQYF.

This clone was observed once. The V and J genes are TRBV28 and TRBJ2-7; maybe TRBD1 (7 bases). The CDR3 has 16 residues. The V gene's germline CDR1 is MDHEN and CDR2 SYDVKM. V dropped 4 bases and J dropped 0 bases, with 16 bases sitting between them. The CDR3: CASSYQGGLISYEQYF. As DNA, the CDR3 is TGTGCCAGCAGTTATCAGGGGGGCTTAATCTCCTACGAGCAGTACTTC.

The chain recombines TRBV11-2 with TRBJ2-7; D is uncertain. Germline CDR1 reads SGHAT; CDR2 reads FQNNGV. The CDR3 is 14 amino acids. The V and J ends lost 3 bases and 3 bases respectively, with 12 bases between them. The CDR3 nucleotides are TGTGCCAGCAGCTTGGCCGACACCCACTACGAGCAGTACTTC. This encodes CASSLADTHYEQYF.